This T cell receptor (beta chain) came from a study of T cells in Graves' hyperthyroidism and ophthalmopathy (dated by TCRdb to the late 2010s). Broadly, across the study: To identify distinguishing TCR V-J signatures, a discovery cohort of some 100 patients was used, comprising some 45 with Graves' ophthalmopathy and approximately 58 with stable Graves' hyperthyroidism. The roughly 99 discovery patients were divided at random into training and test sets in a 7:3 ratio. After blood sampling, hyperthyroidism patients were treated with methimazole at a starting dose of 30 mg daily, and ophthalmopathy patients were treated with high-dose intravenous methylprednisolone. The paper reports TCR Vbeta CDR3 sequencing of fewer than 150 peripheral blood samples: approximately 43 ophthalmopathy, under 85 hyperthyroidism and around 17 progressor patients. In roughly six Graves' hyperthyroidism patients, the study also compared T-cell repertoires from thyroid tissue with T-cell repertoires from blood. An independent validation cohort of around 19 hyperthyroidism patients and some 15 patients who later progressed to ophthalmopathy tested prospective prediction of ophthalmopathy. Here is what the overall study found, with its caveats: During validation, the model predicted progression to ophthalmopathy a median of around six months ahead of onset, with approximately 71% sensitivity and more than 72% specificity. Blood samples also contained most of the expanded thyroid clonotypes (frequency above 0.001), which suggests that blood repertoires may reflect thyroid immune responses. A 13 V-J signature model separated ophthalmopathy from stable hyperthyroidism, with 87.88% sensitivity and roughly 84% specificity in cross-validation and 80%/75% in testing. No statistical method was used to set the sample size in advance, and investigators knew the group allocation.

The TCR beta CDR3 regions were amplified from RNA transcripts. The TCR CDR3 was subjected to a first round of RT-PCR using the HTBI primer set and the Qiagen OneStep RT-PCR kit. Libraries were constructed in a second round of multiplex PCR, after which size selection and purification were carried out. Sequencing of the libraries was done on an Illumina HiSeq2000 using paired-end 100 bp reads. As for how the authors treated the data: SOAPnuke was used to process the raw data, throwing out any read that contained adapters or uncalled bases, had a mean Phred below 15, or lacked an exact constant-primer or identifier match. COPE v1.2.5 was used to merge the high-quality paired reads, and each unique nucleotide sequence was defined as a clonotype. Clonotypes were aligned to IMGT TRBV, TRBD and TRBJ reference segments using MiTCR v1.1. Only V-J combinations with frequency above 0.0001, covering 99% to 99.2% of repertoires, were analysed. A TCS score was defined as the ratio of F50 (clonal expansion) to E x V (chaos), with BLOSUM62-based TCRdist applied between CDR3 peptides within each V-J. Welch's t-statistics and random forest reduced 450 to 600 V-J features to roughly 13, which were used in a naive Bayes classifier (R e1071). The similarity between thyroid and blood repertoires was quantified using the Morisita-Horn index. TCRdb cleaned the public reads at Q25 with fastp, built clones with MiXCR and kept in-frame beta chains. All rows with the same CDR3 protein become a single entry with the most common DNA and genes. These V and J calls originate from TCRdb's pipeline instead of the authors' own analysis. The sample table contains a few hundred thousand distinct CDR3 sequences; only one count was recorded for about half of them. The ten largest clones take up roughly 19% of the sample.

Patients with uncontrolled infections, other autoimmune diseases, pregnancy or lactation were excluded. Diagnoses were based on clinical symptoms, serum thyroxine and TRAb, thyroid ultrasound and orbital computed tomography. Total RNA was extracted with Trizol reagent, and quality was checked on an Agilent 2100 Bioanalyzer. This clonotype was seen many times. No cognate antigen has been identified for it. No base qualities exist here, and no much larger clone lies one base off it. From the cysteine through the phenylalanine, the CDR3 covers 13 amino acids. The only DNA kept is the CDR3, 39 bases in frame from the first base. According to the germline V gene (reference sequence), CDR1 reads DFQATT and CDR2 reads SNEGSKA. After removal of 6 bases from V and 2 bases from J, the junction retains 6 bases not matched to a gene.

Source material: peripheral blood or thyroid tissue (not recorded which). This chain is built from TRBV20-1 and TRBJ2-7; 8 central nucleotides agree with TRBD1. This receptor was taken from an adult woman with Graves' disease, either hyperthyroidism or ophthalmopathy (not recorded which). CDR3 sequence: CSATGQAPYEQYF. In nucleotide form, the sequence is TGCAGTGCCACGGGACAGGCCCCCTACGAGCAGTACTTC.